A single sample gave rise to the 32 T cell receptor beta chains below, sequenced in a study of shared clonotypes between healthy human individuals. Using immunoSEQ multiplex PCR, the repertoire was profiled, and TCRdb retains in-frame clones only, with some absent. The table shows about 2.1 million clones, with 93% occurring only once. Naive CD8 cells, CD45RO-negative and positively selected for CCR7, excluded terminally differentiated effector memory CD45RA+ cells. The sequencing input was naive CD8+ T cells from PBMCs. The receptors originated from a man aged 18-30 years in good health. Some clones in this sample may be carry-over from other donors' samples.

The CDR3 loop is CASNYGTSDEQFF. The CDR3 DNA is TGTGCCAGCAACTATGGGACTAGCGATGAGCAGTTCTTC. V gene TRBV7-9 combines with J gene TRBJ2-1, with 10 bases aligning to TRBD2. This CDR3 is 13 amino acids long. Germline V gives CDR1 SEHNR, CDR2 FQNEAQ (reference sequence). V was pared by 7 bases and J by 8 bases, with 5 bases of the junction left unmatched.

In the case of this clone: Other DNA sequences in this sample translate to the same CDR3. V and J are TRBV10-1 and TRBJ2-2; no definite D call. V dropped 2 bases and J dropped 1 base, with 5 bases sitting between them. This CDR3 contains 14 residues. Germline V gene lookup returns CDR1 WNHNN and CDR2 SYGVQD (reference sequence). CDR3: CASSELGNTGELFF. CDR3 DNA: TGCGCCAGCAGTGAGCTGGGGAACACCGGGGAGCTGTTTTTT.

V and J are TRBV4-1 and TRBJ1-3; D is uncertain. Germline loops: CDR1 MGHRA, CDR2 YSYEKL. The CDR3 sequence is 22 residues long. The V end was cut by 0 bases, the J end by 0 bases, with 27 bases between. CDR3 residues: CASSQESDGLTPRHYSGNTIYF. As DNA, the CDR3 is TGCGCCAGCAGCCAAGAATCGGACGGACTTACACCCCGTCATTACTCTGGAAACACCATATATTTT.

The gene calls are TRBV4-1 and TRBJ1-2; D unclear. V was clipped by 2 bases and J by 3 bases, with 13 bases between them. Germline assignment: CDR1 MGHRA and CDR2 YSYEKL. This CDR3 has 15 residues. For the CDR3, the DNA is TGCGCCAGCAGCCAACAGATTCTACAGCACTATGGCTACACCTTC. Protein sequence: CASSQQILQHYGYTF.

The V and J genes are TRBV19 and TRBJ1-2, with 10 bases lining up with TRBD1. The CDR3 is made up of 11 amino acids. The germline gives CDR1 LNHDA, CDR2 SQIVND (reference sequence). J was trimmed by 6 bases and V by 11 bases; bases with no gene match: 3. CDR3 residues: CAGTGDDGYTF. In DNA, the CDR3 is TGTGCCGGGACAGGGGACGATGGCTACACCTTC.

The CDR3 protein is CASSLGEMTEAFF. CDR3 nucleotides: TGTGCCAGCAGTCTCGGGGAAATGACTGAAGCTTTCTTT. The V gene is TRBV6-5, the J gene TRBJ1-1; D uncertain. V was pared by 5 bases and J by 5 bases, with 12 bases between. The CDR3 totals 13 residues. Per the germline V gene, CDR1 is MNHEY and CDR2 is SVGAGI.

V is TRBV21-1 and J is TRBJ1-3. TRBV21-1 is described as a pseudogene. The CDR3 contains 18 residues. The CDR3 sequence is CASSNQAAGESSGNTIYF. Here the CDR3 DNA reads TGTGCCAGCAGCAACCAGGCCGCGGGGGAGAGCTCTGGAAACACCATATATTTT.

The chain has TRBV25-1 and TRBJ2-5; no definite D call. Germline V gene data show CDR1 as MGHDK and CDR2 as SYGVNS. Trimming took 4 bases from V and 1 from J, leaving 13 bases between them. The CDR3 extends over 15 amino acids. This CDR3 is CASSVAETLQETQYF. For the CDR3, the DNA is TGTGCCAGCAGTGTTGCCGAGACCCTCCAAGAGACCCAGTACTTC.

The rearrangement joins TRBV19 to TRBJ2-7; TRBD1 matches 7 bases. From germline, CDR1 is LNHDA and CDR2 SQIVND (reference sequence). This CDR3 has 13 amino acids. The trim removed 9 bases at V and 4 bases at J, leaving 9 bases unmatched. The CDR3 sequence: CASSDRDSYEQYF. The CDR3 DNA sequence: TGTGCCAGCTCTGACAGGGATTCGTACGAGCAGTACTTC.

J is TRBJ2-1 and V is TRBV13; 14 bases map to TRBD2. CDR3 length: 14 residues. CDR1 and CDR2 (germline): PRHDT, FYEKMQ (reference sequence). The junction had 9 bases not matched to a gene; V was cut back by 5 bases and J by 15 bases. The CDR3 reads CASSTRGLAGELFF. CDR3 nucleotide sequence: TGTGCCAGCAGCACACGGGGACTAGCGGGAGAACTGTTCTTC. Looking up the rest from reference TRBV13 and TRBJ2-1 gives the full variable domain: AAGVIQSPRHLIKEKRETATLKCYPIPRHDTVYWYQQGPGQDPQFLISFYEKMQSDKGSIPDRFSAQQFSDYHSELNMSSLELGDSALYFCASSTRGLAGELFFGPGTRLTVL.

Remarks on this clone: Sequence at one end of the junction differs from germline and may be a read error. The V and J genes are TRBV19 and TRBJ2-3; D is possibly TRBD2 (6 bases). CDR1 LNHDA and CDR2 SQIVND come from the germline V gene (reference sequence). There are 15 residues in the CDR3. The chain's CDR3 is CASSITPSGTDTQYF. CDR3 nucleotide sequence: TGTGCCAGCAGTATCACTCCTAGCGGCACAGATACGCAGTATTTT.

Comments on this clone: This same CDR3 is encoded by further DNA sequences in the sample. V and J are TRBV7-8 and TRBJ2-7; 8 bases line up with TRBD1. CDR1 is SGHVS and CDR2 is FQNEAQ in the germline V gene. CDR3 length: 13 residues. J gave up 4 bases and V 5 bases, and 4 bases lay outside the gene matches. CDR3 in amino acids: CASSPGQGYEQYF. CDR3 DNA: TGTGCCAGCAGCCCAGGACAGGGATACGAGCAGTACTTC.

V usage is TRBV30 and J usage is TRBJ2-1; TRBD2 might be the D (5 bases). The CDR3 consists of 14 residues. Trimming took off 6 bases at V and 7 bases at J, with 19 bases between the two ends. Per the germline V gene, CDR1 is GTSNPN and CDR2 is SVGIG (reference sequence). The CDR3, as DNA: TGTGCCTGTCCGGGAAACGAAGGGTGGAATGAGCAGTTCTTC. Amino acid sequence: CACPGNEGWNEQFF.

The chain couples TRBV4-1 to TRBJ1-3; D call uncertain. Germline V gives CDR1 MGHRA, CDR2 YSYEKL. Trimming pared 4 bases from V and 9 bases from J, leaving 7 bases between. CDR3 length equals 11 residues. The DNA for the CDR3 is TGCGCCAGCAGCCGGTCCGCCACCATATATTTT. Protein: CASSRSATIYF.

This clone was detected only a few times. The chain combines TRBV11-2 with TRBJ1-2; weak D call: TRBD1 (5 bases). Germline V gene lookup returns CDR1 SGHAT and CDR2 FQNNGV. Trimming took 5 bases from V and 6 from J, leaving 10 bases between them. This CDR3 spans 12 amino acids. CDR3 in amino acids: CASSPGGDGYTF. CDR3 nucleotides: TGTGCCAGCAGCCCCGGGGGTGATGGCTACACCTTC.

About this clone itself: This sample also contains other DNA sequences that code for the same CDR3. J is TRBJ1-1 and V is TRBV9; possible D gene TRBD1, 5 bases. V was shortened by 0 bases and J by 4 bases, with 10 bases between the two germline ends. The CDR3 contains 14 residues. Germline V gives CDR1 SGDLS, CDR2 YYNGEE. This CDR3 reads CASSVGQGATEAFF. DNA for the CDR3: TGTGCCAGCAGCGTAGGGCAGGGTGCCACTGAAGCTTTCTTT.

V is TRBV4-1 and J is TRBJ2-1; 11 bases are shared with TRBD2. Trimming cost V 5 bases and J 0 bases; bases outside gene matches: 12. CDR1 and CDR2 from the germline V gene are MGHRA and YSYEKL. The CDR3 runs to 19 residues. The CDR3 reads CASSSWTSGSLSSYNEQFF. CDR3 nucleotides: TGCGCCAGCAGCTCATGGACTAGCGGGTCTTTAAGCTCCTACAATGAGCAGTTCTTC.

The chain combines TRBV5-5 with TRBJ2-3, with D possibly TRBD1 on 6 matching bases. V was trimmed by 4 bases and J by 4 bases, leaving 16 bases between them. The CDR3 is 15 amino acids. Germline V CDR1 and CDR2: SGHKS, YYEKEE (reference sequence). The CDR3, as DNA: TGTGCCAGCAGCACACACAGGGAGTACCCAGATACGCAGTATTTT. Encoded protein: CASSTHREYPDTQYF.

The V call is TRBV5-1, the J call TRBJ2-2, with D maybe TRBD2 (6 bases). The V and J ends lost 1 base and 4 bases respectively, with 8 bases between them. Germline V lookup: CDR1 SGHRS, CDR2 YFSETQ. The CDR3 consists of 14 residues. Written as DNA, the CDR3 is TGCGCCAGCAGCTTGCTCGGGGGCACCGGGGAGCTGTTTTTT. Translation: CASSLLGGTGELFF.

CDR3 amino acids: CARDNRACSYEQYF. CDR3 DNA: TGTGCCAGAGATAACAGGGCCTGCTCCTACGAGCAGTACTTC. V usage is TRBV21-1 and J usage is TRBJ2-7; the DNA was not compared with TRBD1, the D call given in the table. TRBV21-1 is reported as a pseudogene. CDR3 size: 14 residues.

The rearrangement uses TRBV19 and TRBJ2-7, with 8 bases that match TRBD1. The CDR3 covers 14 residues. The V segment lost 6 bases and the J segment 2 bases; nucleotides outside the gene matches: 6. CDR1 and CDR2 from the germline V gene are LNHDA and SQIVND (reference sequence). DNA of the CDR3: TGTGCCAGTAGAAGGACAGGGATCCCCTACGAGCAGTACTTC. Encoded protein: CASRRTGIPYEQYF.

Turning to this clone: A much larger clone differs by one base, so this may be a read error. This CDR3 is also generated by other DNA sequences in the sample. The chain has TRBV11-3 and TRBJ2-1, with 7 bases lining up with TRBD2. The trim removed 1 base at V and 0 bases at J, leaving 0 bases unmatched. Germline V gene sequence: CDR1 SGHNT, CDR2 YENEEA. The CDR3 runs 15 residues. CDR3 DNA: TGTGCCAGCAGCTTAGGCGGGAGCTCCTACAATGAGCAGTTCTTC. This gives the protein CASSLGGSSYNEQFF.

This clone showed up just once. V and J are TRBV4-2 and TRBJ1-2; possible D gene TRBD1, 6 bases. CDR3 size: 18 residues. CDR1 is LGHNA and CDR2 is YNFKEQ in the germline V gene. The V gene lost 0 bases and the J gene lost 6 bases, with 23 bases spanning the gap. This CDR3 reads CASSQEVRGTLDPDGYTF. The CDR3 nucleotides are TGTGCCAGCAGCCAAGAAGTTCGAGGGACACTCGACCCGGATGGCTACACCTTC.

V and J are TRBV5-1 and TRBJ2-1, with TRBD2 identical over 9 bases. V gave up 2 bases and J gave up 0 bases; unmatched junction bases: 12. Per germline, CDR1 SGHRS and CDR2 YFSETQ. This CDR3 region has 19 residues. The CDR3 reads CASSFDSGRALSSYNEQFF. In DNA, the CDR3 is TGCGCCAGCAGCTTCGATAGCGGGAGAGCCTTGAGCTCCTACAATGAGCAGTTCTTC.

This rearrangement joins TRBV6-1 to TRBJ2-7; 9 bases map to TRBD2. This CDR3 contains 16 residues. The V segment lost 2 bases and the J segment 2 bases; nucleotides outside the gene matches: 7. The germline V gene encodes CDR1 MNHNS and CDR2 SASEGT. CDR3 loop: CASSEWSSGSPYEQYF. In nucleotides, the CDR3 is TGTGCCAGCAGTGAATGGAGTAGCGGGAGTCCCTACGAGCAGTACTTC.

V gene TRBV13 combines with J gene TRBJ2-7; 8 bases are shared with TRBD2. The ends lost 5 bases at V and 5 bases at J; junction bases unmatched: 8. The CDR3 is made up of 14 amino acids. Germline V gene sequence: CDR1 PRHDT, CDR2 FYEKMQ (reference sequence). CDR3 coding DNA: TGTGCCAGCAGCCCGGGACTAGTTTCCCACGAGCAGTACTTC. It specifies CASSPGLVSHEQYF.

The chain carries TRBV28 and TRBJ2-7; TRBD2 might be the D (6 bases). The CDR3 contains 12 residues. Germline V lookup: CDR1 MDHEN, CDR2 SYDVKM. CDR3 region: CGAGSSSYEQYF. The CDR3 bases are TGTGGGGCGGGGAGTAGCTCCTACGAGCAGTACTTC. Full variable domain (remainder filled in from reference TRBV28 and TRBJ2-7): DVKVTQSSRYLVKRTGEKVFLECVQDMDHENMFWYRQDPGLGLRLIYFSYDVKMKEKGDIPEGYSVSREKKERFSLILESASTNQTSMYLCGAGSSSYEQYFGPGTRLTVT.

This clone has just one count. V gene TRBV27 combines with J gene TRBJ1-1; TRBD1 matches at 8 bases. Trimming cost V 6 bases and J 0 bases; bases outside gene matches: 9. Germline CDR1 reads MNHEY; CDR2 reads SMNVEV (reference sequence). CDR3 length equals 16 residues. DNA of the CDR3: TGTGCCAGCAGCTTAGAGGCAGGGGGCATGAACACTGAAGCTTTCTTT. Protein product: CASSLEAGGMNTEAFF.

The gene calls are TRBV6-5 and TRBJ1-3; D unclear. V was clipped by 8 bases and J by 7 bases, with 15 bases between them. Germline V gene sequence: CDR1 MNHEY, CDR2 SVGAGI. This CDR3 is 13 amino acids long. This CDR3 is CASAPGRWNTIYF. The DNA for the CDR3 is TGTGCCAGCGCACCCGGACGGTGGAACACCATATATTTT.

The CDR3 region is CASSLARGQGLNYGYTF. The DNA for the CDR3 is TGTGCCAGCAGCTTAGCTCGGGGACAGGGGTTAAACTATGGCTACACCTTC. The rearrangement links TRBV7-9 to TRBJ1-2; TRBD1 agrees at 10 bases. This CDR3 has 17 residues. After removal of 0 bases from V and 2 bases from J, the junction contained 6 bases not matched to a gene. The germline V gene encodes CDR1 SEHNR and CDR2 FQNEAQ (reference sequence).

With regard to this clone: The same CDR3 is also encoded by other DNA sequences in this sample. The genes are TRBV28 and TRBJ1-1, with no clear D. CDR1 and CDR2 (germline): MDHEN, SYDVKM. The CDR3 totals 13 residues. Between the trimmed V and J ends, which lost 2 bases and 1 base, there was a span of 5 bases. CDR3 amino acids: CASSLAGNTEAFF. Written as DNA, the CDR3 is TGTGCCAGCAGTTTAGCTGGGAACACTGAAGCTTTCTTT.

The chain carries TRBV28 and TRBJ2-1, with D perhaps assigned TRBD1 or TRBD2 (5 bases each). The CDR3 contains 12 residues. The ends were cut back, 4 bases at V and 8 bases at J, with 9 bases in the middle. Germline V gene data show CDR1 as MDHEN and CDR2 as SYDVKM. CDR3 sequence: CASSSEGYEQFF. The DNA for the CDR3 is TGTGCCAGCAGTTCAGAGGGGTATGAGCAGTTCTTC.